A single sample is the source of the 20 T cell receptor beta chains below, sequenced in a study of OX40 agonist ivuxolimab in advanced cancers. Produced via immunoSEQ multiplex PCR; TCRdb's table is partial and in-frame only. Of tens of thousands of clones in the sample, approximately 80% are singletons; the top ten hold roughly 4.5%. This material consisted of CD4+ or CD8+ T cells sorted from blood, taken in a trial of the OX40 agonist ivuxolimab. The receptors were sampled from an adult with an advanced solid tumor such as melanoma, head and neck, liver or kidney cancer.

The chain has TRBV7-2 and TRBJ2-2; 7 bases line up with TRBD2. Looked up from germline, CDR1 is SGHTA and CDR2 is FQGNSA. The V segment lost 0 bases and the J segment 3 bases; nucleotides outside the gene matches: 1. The CDR3 consists of 15 residues. CDR3 protein: CASSLAGGYTGELFF. In nucleotides, the CDR3 is TGTGCCAGCAGCTTAGCGGGGGGGTACACCGGGGAGCTGTTTTTT. Variable domain in full (rest from reference TRBV7-2 and TRBJ2-2): GAGVSQSPSNKVTEKGKDVELRCDPISGHTALYWYRQSLGQGLEFLIYFQGNSAPDKSGLPSDRFSAERTGGSVSTLTIQRTQQEDSAVYLCASSLAGGYTGELFFGEGSRLTVL.

The chain carries TRBV7-2 and TRBJ1-2; 10 nucleotides align to TRBD1. Germline V gene lookup returns CDR1 SGHTA and CDR2 FQGNSA. This CDR3 has 15 amino acids. V lost 0 bases and J lost 8; bases outside the gene matches: 6. This CDR3 is CASSLATGGALGYTF. CDR3 DNA: TGTGCCAGCAGCTTAGCGACAGGGGGCGCGTTGGGCTACACCTTC. Full variable domain (outside the CDR3, taken from reference TRBV7-2 and TRBJ1-2): GAGVSQSPSNKVTEKGKDVELRCDPISGHTALYWYRQSLGQGLEFLIYFQGNSAPDKSGLPSDRFSAERTGGSVSTLTIQRTQQEDSAVYLCASSLATGGALGYTFGSGTRLTVV.

V usage is TRBV19 and J usage is TRBJ2-3, with 16 bases matching TRBD2. The germline V gene encodes CDR1 LNHDA and CDR2 SQIVND (reference sequence). V lost 5 bases and J lost 5; bases outside the gene matches: 7. The CDR3 runs 17 residues. The chain's CDR3 is CASSAGLAGGPRDTQYF. CDR3 in DNA: TGTGCCAGTAGTGCGGGACTAGCGGGGGGGCCGCGAGATACGCAGTATTTT.

The chain links TRBV19 to TRBJ2-4; 10 nucleotides align to TRBD1. Per germline, CDR1 LNHDA and CDR2 SQIVND (reference sequence). CDR3 size: 17 residues. V shed 3 bases and J 1 base; nucleotides not matched to a gene: 6. The CDR3 DNA is TGTGCCAGTAGTATCGCTCCGGGACAGGGGGCCAAAAACATTCAGTACTTC. Encoded protein: CASSIAPGQGAKNIQYF.

The chain employs TRBV18 and TRBJ1-1, with 9 positions matching TRBD1. This CDR3 is built from 14 residues. V shed 2 bases, J shed 6 bases, and the junction held 4 bases outside the gene matches. Germline V lookup: CDR1 KGHSH, CDR2 LQKENI. This chain's CDR3 is CASSPGQGPPEAFF. CDR3 sequence (DNA): TGTGCCAGCTCACCAGGACAGGGGCCCCCTGAAGCTTTCTTT. The complete variable domain, with remaining parts taken from reference TRBV18 and TRBJ1-1, reads NAGVMQNPRHLVRRRGQEARLRCSPMKGHSHVYWYRQLPEEGLKFMVYLQKENIIDESGMPKERFSAEFPKEGPSILRIQQVVRGDSAAYFCASSPGQGPPEAFFGQGTRLTVV.

The count of this clone is one. V gene TRBV11-3 combines with J gene TRBJ1-1, with a weak D call TRBD1 (5 bases). Germline V gene data show CDR1 as SGHNT and CDR2 as YENEEA. V was cut by 0 bases and J by 1 base, with 9 bases left in between. This CDR3 spans 15 amino acids. The CDR3 protein is CASSLDTGQNTEAFF. As DNA, the CDR3 is TGTGCCAGCAGCTTAGATACAGGACAGAACACTGAAGCTTTCTTT.

The CDR3 DNA reads TGTGCCAGCAGCTTAGTGGGACAGGGGAGCAATCAGCCCCAGCATTTT. It encodes CASSLVGQGSNQPQHF. The rearrangement joins TRBV7-2 to TRBJ1-5; TRBD1 agrees at 10 bases. Unmatched junction bases numbered 1, after V lost 1 base and J lost 1 base. The CDR3 totals 16 residues. CDR1 is SGHTA and CDR2 is FQGNSA in the germline V gene.

The chain joins TRBV28 to TRBJ2-3; D tentatively fits TRBD1 or TRBD2 (6 bases each). Trimming cost V 8 bases and J 4 bases, with 13 bases left between them. This CDR3 region has 13 residues. CDR1 and CDR2 (germline): MDHEN, SYDVKM. The DNA of the CDR3 is TGTGCCAGCGGTGGGGGGCTCGCAGATACGCAGTATTTT. Translated: CASGGGLADTQYF.

The V and J genes are TRBV5-1 and TRBJ2-5, with a tentative D call TRBD2 (6 bases). Germline CDR1 SGHRS, CDR2 YFSETQ. CDR3 size: 15 residues. Trimming left V 4 bases short and J 0 bases short, with 13 bases between. This CDR3 is CASSQIRDYQETQYF. The CDR3 DNA sequence: TGCGCCAGCAGCCAAATCCGGGACTACCAAGAGACCCAGTACTTC.

This chain connects TRBV7-3 to TRBJ1-2, with D tentatively TRBD1 (5 bases). This CDR3 comprises 13 residues. The V gene's germline CDR1 is SGHTA and CDR2 FQGTGA. V was cut by 1 base and J by 7 bases, with 10 bases left in between. The CDR3 protein is CASSLMAGSGYTF. CDR3 sequence (DNA): TGTGCCAGCAGCTTAATGGCAGGGTCTGGCTACACCTTC.

The chain carries TRBV10-3 and TRBJ1-3, with D possibly matching TRBD1 (5 bases). V lost 4 bases to trimming and J lost 0 bases, with 10 bases between them. The CDR3 sequence is 15 residues long. CDR1 and CDR2 from the germline V gene are ENHRY and SYGVKD. CDR3 residues: CAISAGGVSGNTIYF. The CDR3 DNA reads TGTGCCATCAGTGCGGGGGGAGTCTCTGGAAACACCATATATTTT.

The V and J genes are TRBV27 and TRBJ2-7, with TRBD1 matching 10 bases. The CDR3 is 16 residues long. Trimming cost V 4 bases and J 4 bases; bases outside gene matches: 10. Germline CDR1 MNHEY, CDR2 SMNVEV (reference sequence). The CDR3 protein is CASSYSPGTGDYEQYF. CDR3 in DNA: TGTGCCAGCAGTTACTCCCCCGGGACAGGGGATTACGAGCAGTACTTC.

The J gene is TRBJ2-1, the V gene TRBV6-1; 7 nucleotides match TRBD1. V shed 0 bases, J shed 5 bases, and the junction held 7 bases outside the gene matches. CDR1 and CDR2 (germline): MNHNS, SASEGT. The CDR3 is 16 residues long. CDR3 nucleotide sequence: TGTGCCAGCAGTGAAGCGCTACAGGGGAGAAACAATGAGCAGTTCTTC. Amino acids: CASSEALQGRNNEQFF.

This chain connects TRBV9 to TRBJ2-1; no definite D call. The CDR3 length is 13 residues. CDR1 is SGDLS and CDR2 is YYNGEE in the germline V gene. With 4 bases removed from V and 3 bases from J, the gap between germline ends came to 8 bases. In DNA, the CDR3 is TGTGCCAGCAGCCCTACTAACTACAATGAGCAGTTCTTC. It translates to CASSPTNYNEQFF.

The V gene is TRBV27, the J gene TRBJ2-3; TRBD2 matches 10 bases. V lost 5 bases and J lost 3; bases outside the gene matches: 8. CDR1 is MNHEY and CDR2 is SMNVEV in the germline V gene (reference sequence). The CDR3 sequence is 16 residues long. Here the CDR3 DNA reads TGTGCCAGCAGTCAGGGGAGCGGGAGGGGGACAGATACGCAGTATTTT. The encoded protein is CASSQGSGRGTDTQYF.

The chain has TRBV6-5 and TRBJ1-4; D might be TRBD1 (5 bases). Germline CDR1 reads MNHEY; CDR2 reads SVGAGI. The V end was cut by 6 bases, the J end by 8 bases, with 16 bases between. This CDR3 comprises 14 residues. As DNA, the CDR3 is TGTGCCAGCAGGCGAGACGGCGGGGGGGAAAAACTGTTTTTT. As protein: CASRRDGGGEKLFF.

This sequence joins TRBV27 and TRBJ1-2, with unresolved D. The V gene's germline CDR1 is MNHEY and CDR2 SMNVEV (reference sequence). Trimming left V 0 bases short and J 4 bases short, with 9 bases between. The CDR3 consists of 14 residues. The DNA of the CDR3 is TGTGCCAGCAGTTTATCGAGCCGGATCTATGGCTACACCTTC. It specifies CASSLSSRIYGYTF.

The chain joins TRBV27 to TRBJ2-7; D unclear. In germline, CDR1 is MNHEY, CDR2 SMNVEV (reference sequence). With 4 bases removed from V and 4 bases from J, the gap between germline ends came to 14 bases. The CDR3 has 14 residues. The CDR3 region has the DNA TGTGCCAGCAGTTCGAGGACGGAAGAATACGAGCAGTACTTC. This encodes CASSSRTEEYEQYF.

The J gene is TRBJ2-5, the V gene TRBV21-1; TRBD1 is taken as the D call from the table, unchecked against the DNA. TRBV21-1 is flagged as a pseudogene. This CDR3 has 14 amino acids. The CDR3 sequence: CASSTRQGWETQYF. The CDR3 DNA is TGTGCCAGCAGCACCCGACAGGGTTGGGAGACCCAGTACTTC.

This sequence joins TRBV19 and TRBJ2-3; D call uncertain. Germline V gene lookup returns CDR1 LNHDA and CDR2 SQIVND (reference sequence). The CDR3 loop spans 13 amino acids. Deletions cut 4 bases from V and 0 bases from J, with 5 bases between. CDR3 sequence: CASSRPSTDTQYF. The CDR3, as DNA: TGTGCCAGTAGTAGGCCCAGCACAGATACGCAGTATTTT.